The 7 T cell receptor beta chains below all came from one sample that was sequenced in a study of T cell clonality in common variable immunodeficiency. Libraries were prepared by immunoSEQ multiplex PCR; TCRdb keeps only in-frame clonotypes and omits some of them. The sample was found to contain roughly 60,000 clones, and every one recurs. The sequencing input was peripheral blood mononuclear cells. These TCRs come from a person aged 18-70 years in good health.

This clone was seen at least ten times. Coverage ceases 3 residues before the CDR3 finishes, and the germline J gene fills in the end. This rearrangement joins TRBV18 to TRBJ1-2; the match to TRBD1 covers 7 bases. Germline loops: CDR1 KGHSH, CDR2 LQKENI. J lost 3 bases, V lost 6 bases, and 4 bases had no gene match. The CDR3 length is 13 residues. The CDR3 bases that were read are TGTGCCAGCTCCACAGGGGAGGACTATGGC. Its protein is CASSTGEDYG. The whole CDR3 sequence is CASSTGEDYGYTF.

This clone was seen ten or more times. CDR3 amino acids: CASRPGQGRSPLHF. CDR3 bases read: TGTGCCAGCAGGCCGGGACAGGGGAGGTCACCC. The V call is TRBV12-3 or TRBV12-4, the J call TRBJ1-6, with 10 nucleotides matching TRBD1. The missing CDR3 end, 3 residues past where the read stops, is filled in from the germline J gene. The trim removed 6 bases at V and 10 bases at J, leaving 6 bases unmatched. The CDR3 is 14 residues long.

This clone was picked up many times. Read data end 3 residues before the CDR3 end; the end is taken from the germline J gene. This chain links TRBV20-1 with TRBJ2-3, with D unresolved. CDR3 length: 13 residues. Germline V CDR1 and CDR2: DFQATT, SNEGSKA (reference sequence). V lost 3 bases and J lost 1, with 8 bases in between. CDR3 DNA, as far as it was read: TGCAGTGCTAGTAACCCGGGCACAGATACG. Encoded protein: CSASNPGTDT. The entire CDR3 protein reads CSASNPGTDTQYF.

This clone was seen many times. The CDR3 end lies 3 residues beyond the end of the read and is filled in from the germline J gene. The chain employs TRBV19 and TRBJ2-2, with D tentatively TRBD2 (7 bases). Germline assignment: CDR1 LNHDA and CDR2 SQIVND (reference sequence). The CDR3 is made up of 16 amino acids. V was clipped by 0 bases and J by 5 bases, with 13 bases between them. The CDR3 protein is CASSIDHEGGTGELFF. The sequenced part of the CDR3 DNA is TGTGCCAGTAGTATAGATCACGAGGGGGGGACCGGGGAG.

This clone was seen ten or more times. The observed sequence ends 3 residues before the CDR3 terminus, with the missing tail filled in from the germline J gene. This sequence joins TRBV18 and TRBJ2-7; the D gene is possibly TRBD2 (6 bases). Trimming pared 0 bases from V and 2 bases from J, leaving 11 bases between. The CDR3 consists of 15 residues. Germline V CDR1 and CDR2: KGHSH, LQKENI. The covered CDR3 bases are TGTGCCAGCTCACCACCGGGACTGGGCCCCTACGAG. Translation: CASSPPGLGPYE. The full-length CDR3 reads as CASSPPGLGPYEQYF.

This clone has at least ten counts. The CDR3 is cut off 3 residues early in the read; its end comes from the germline J gene. The chain has TRBV10-2 and TRBJ2-2; the match to TRBD2 covers 8 bases. The germline V gene encodes CDR1 WSHSY and CDR2 SAAADI. The CDR3 is made up of 15 amino acids. V gave up 8 bases and J gave up 5 bases; unmatched junction bases: 10. CDR3 loop: CASRQGTSETGELFF. The sequenced part of the CDR3 DNA is TGCGCCAGCCGCCAAGGGACTAGTGAGACCGGGGAG.

This clone was seen at least ten times. The read comes to an end 3 residues before the CDR3 does, leaving the germline J gene to fill in the end. The J gene is TRBJ2-5, the V gene TRBV20-1, with TRBD2 matching over 9 bases. The germline V gene has CDR1 DFQATT and CDR2 SNEGSKA (reference sequence). V was pared by 5 bases and J by 4 bases, with 8 bases of the junction left unmatched. The CDR3 is 14 residues long. CDR3 in amino acids: CSAVAGVFGETQYF. The DNA read from the CDR3 is TGCAGTGCTGTAGCGGGAGTGTTTGGAGAGACC.